This TCR beta chain appears in the sequencing data of a study of T-cell memory formation after mild COVID-19. Study-wide results and limits: Later expanders leaned CD4+, whereas day 15 to 85 contracting clones were balanced CD4/CD8. Among contracting clones, CD4+ were mainly CM/EM and CD8+ enriched in EMRA.

Per the germline V gene, CDR1 is SGHRS and CDR2 is YFSETQ. Germline trimming cut 4 bases from V and 4 bases from J; bases unmatched to any gene: 7. The CDR3 has 14 amino acids. TCRdb analysed the 5' RACE reads with MiXCR anew, one entry per CDR3 protein. Among roughly 550,000 distinct CDR3 sequences listed, roughly 20% were seen once. Concerning this clonotype: Its specificity is unknown.

The origin of this receptor is an adult woman who had mild COVID-19 (a few samples of this study predate the infection). Cell type and time point are not known. The genes are TRBV5-1 and TRBJ1-2; 7 positions match TRBD1. Sequenced input: PBMCs or a T cell subset sorted from them (not recorded which). The CDR3 nucleotides are TGCGCCAGCAGCGCCTCACAGGGGAGCTATGGCTACACCTTC. It is translated as CASSASQGSYGYTF. The variable domain in full, completed from reference TRBV5-1 and TRBJ1-2, reads KAGVTQTPRYLIKTRGQQVTLSCSPISGHRSVSWYQQTPGQGLQFLFEYFSETQRNKGNFPGRFSGRQFSNSRSEMNVSTLELGDSALYLCASSASQGSYGYTFGSGTRLTVV.